A single sample gave rise to the 17 T cell receptor beta chains below, sequenced in a study of neurological immune-mediated disorders (dated by TCRdb to the late 2010s). The time point label on this specimen signifies: longitudinal time-point 2. The library was obtained by 5' RACE. Sequenced on an Illumina HiSeq 2500. TCRdb redid the processing of the public reads, applying fastp at Q25 and MiXCR, and retained in-frame beta chains. Entries are consolidated by CDR3 protein sequence, retaining the most common genes and DNA. Within this sample are approximately 85,000 distinct CDR3 sequences, with roughly 13% of them counted one time only. Clones ranked in the top ten supply roughly 5% of the sample. Material: PBMCs. Receptors were obtained from a female donor with HTLV-1-associated myelopathy (HAM/TSP).

This clonotype was seen at least ten times. The rearrangement uses TRBV20-1 and TRBJ2-3; 9 nucleotides agree with TRBD1. Germline CDR1 reads DFQATT; CDR2 reads SNEGSKA (reference sequence). V dropped 1 base and J dropped 4; count of bases not matched to a gene: 6. This CDR3 contains 15 residues. The CDR3 reads CSARGTGEGPDTQYF. DNA of the CDR3: TGCAGTGCTAGAGGGACAGGGGAGGGCCCAGATACGCAGTATTTT.

This clonotype was detected ten times or more. This sequence joins TRBV6-5 and TRBJ2-1; D perhaps matches TRBD1 (6 bases). The V end lost 6 bases, the J end lost 0 bases, and 9 bases lay between the germline ends. In germline, CDR1 is MNHEY, CDR2 SVGAGI. CDR3 length: 14 amino acids. CDR3 loop: CASRLTGSYNEQFF. CDR3 in DNA: TGTGCCAGCAGGTTGACAGGCTCCTACAATGAGCAGTTCTTC.

The V call is TRBV10-1, the J call TRBJ2-2; D perhaps matches TRBD1 (6 bases). CDR3 length equals 14 residues. The ends were cut back, 5 bases at V and 8 bases at J, with 15 bases in the middle. Germline assignment: CDR1 WNHNN and CDR2 SYGVQD (reference sequence). The CDR3 nucleotides read TGCGCCAGCAGTCTTAATGGGGGCAGTGGGGAGCTGTTTTTT. Protein product: CASSLNGGSGELFF.

Worth noting for this clonotype: A clone one base away is much larger, so this may be a read error. This chain joins TRBV24-1 and TRBJ2-2, with D possibly TRBD2 on 5 matching bases. Looked up from germline, CDR1 is KGHDR and CDR2 is SFDVKD. This CDR3 is built from 16 residues. Trimming removed 1 base from V and 1 base from J, with 9 bases in between. The CDR3 sequence is CATSDFEGLNTGELFF. Here the CDR3 DNA reads TGTGCCACCAGTGATTTCGAGGGATTGAACACCGGGGAGCTGTTTTTT.

Only a few counts were recorded for this clonotype. The J gene is TRBJ2-2, the V gene TRBV4-1; TRBD2 matches 7 bases. Germline CDR1 and CDR2: MGHRA and YSYEKL. The CDR3 contains 18 residues. V trimming: 1 base; J trimming: 0 bases; junction bases outside the gene matches: 8. The CDR3 region has the DNA TGCGCCAGCAGCCAAGTTCCACCGGCGGGAGCGAACACCGGGGAGCTGTTTTTT. Translation gives CASSQVPPAGANTGELFF.

This clonotype was counted only a few times. The chain is built from TRBV27 and TRBJ2-7, with D uncertain. Germline V gene sequence: CDR1 MNHEY, CDR2 SMNVEV (reference sequence). The ends were cut back, 3 bases at V and 0 bases at J, with 6 bases in the middle. This CDR3 has 13 residues. The CDR3 sequence: CASSFQSSYEQYF. The CDR3 DNA reads as TGTGCCAGCAGTTTCCAGAGCTCCTACGAGCAGTACTTC.

As concerns this clonotype: A read error is possible here, since a much larger clone lies one base away. The chain uses TRBV14 and TRBJ1-4; no clear D. Germline-derived CDR1 and CDR2 are SGHDN and FVKESK. CDR3 length equals 13 residues. Written as DNA, the CDR3 is TGTGTCAGCAGCCAAGATAACCGGGCCAAACTGTTTTTT. Its translation is CVSSQDNRAKLFF.

There are a few counts of this clonotype. The rearrangement uses TRBV11-2 and TRBJ2-1; 7 nucleotides align to TRBD1. The CDR3 sequence is 13 residues long. Germline-derived CDR1 and CDR2 are SGHAT and FQNNGV. Trimming took 5 bases from V and 13 from J; bases not matched to a gene: 11. In nucleotides, the CDR3 is TGTGCCAGCAGCCTCAACCCCCGGGACAGTCAGTTCTTC. This encodes CASSLNPRDSQFF.

This clonotype was detected ten times or more. The chain recombines TRBV6-5 with TRBJ2-4, with unresolved D. Trimming pared 6 bases from V and 1 base from J, leaving 7 bases between. Per germline, CDR1 MNHEY and CDR2 SVGAGI. CDR3 length equals 13 residues. The CDR3 DNA sequence: TGTGCCAGCAGCCCCTTTGCCAAAAACATTCAGTACTTC. Its protein product is CASSPFAKNIQYF.

Points on this clonotype: One end of the junction is discordant with germline, which a read error may explain. The rearrangement joins TRBV5-1 to TRBJ2-7; 9 positions match TRBD1. The V gene's germline CDR1 is SGHRS and CDR2 YFSETQ. This CDR3 is 14 amino acids long. CDR3 coding DNA: TGTGCCAGCAGCCTCGGACAGGGGAGGAACGAGCAGTACTTC. The encoded protein is CASSLGQGRNEQYF.

The chain is built from TRBV20-1 and TRBJ2-7, with D perhaps matching TRBD2 (6 bases). From germline, CDR1 is DFQATT and CDR2 SNEGSKA (reference sequence). Trimming removed 3 bases at V and 6 bases at J, with 9 bases between. The CDR3 sequence is 11 residues long. CDR3 sequence: CSAREGLEQYF. The CDR3 DNA follows: TGCAGTGCTAGGGAGGGACTCGAGCAGTACTTC.

This clonotype was detected ten times or more. V gene TRBV9 combines with J gene TRBJ2-1; TRBD2 aligns across 9 bases. This CDR3 is 16 amino acids long. Trimming at V came to 4 bases and at J to 1 base, leaving 6 bases not matched to a gene. The germline CDR1 and CDR2 sequences are SGDLS and YYNGEE. The CDR3 region is CASSPLAGVSYNEQFF. DNA of the CDR3: TGTGCCAGCAGCCCATTAGCGGGGGTTTCCTACAATGAGCAGTTCTTC.

This clonotype was observed a handful of times. This chain connects TRBV6-1 to TRBJ2-3; 10 nucleotides match TRBD2. The CDR3 totals 19 residues. CDR1 and CDR2 from the germline V gene are MNHNS and SASEGT. Germline trimming cut 2 bases from V and 4 bases from J; bases unmatched to any gene: 15. The DNA of the CDR3 is TGTGCCAGCAGTGAAAGAGGAGCGGGGGGGCCCCAGGGCGCAGATACGCAGTATTTT. Translated: CASSERGAGGPQGADTQYF.

In this sample, this clonotype turned up many times. This chain joins TRBV5-5 and TRBJ2-3; D possibly corresponds to TRBD2 (7 bases). CDR3 length equals 15 residues. Germline V CDR1 and CDR2: SGHKS, YYEKEE (reference sequence). The ends were cut back, 6 bases at V and 5 bases at J, with 19 bases in the middle. The CDR3 region has the DNA TGTGCCAGCAACGACTTGGGGGGGGCAGGAGATACGCAGTATTTT. Its translation: CASNDLGGAGDTQYF. Filled out from reference TRBV5-5 and TRBJ2-3, the complete variable domain reads DAGVTQSPTHLIKTRGQQVTLRCSPISGHKSVSWYQQVLGQGPQFIFQYYEKEERGRGNFPDRFSARQFPNYSSELNVNALLLGDSALYLCASNDLGGAGDTQYFGPGTRLTVL.

This clonotype was seen repeatedly, ten times or more. The gene calls are TRBV9 and TRBJ2-6; 7 bases are a match to TRBD1. The CDR3 loop spans 17 amino acids. Trimming removed 3 bases from V and 0 bases from J; junction bases left unmatched: 6. Germline lookup yields CDR1 SGDLS and CDR2 YYNGEE. CDR3 in DNA: TGTGCCAGCAGCGCCGGGACAGCGGCCTCTGGGGCCAACGTCCTGACTTTC. It is translated as CASSAGTAASGANVLTF.

Ten or more counts support this clonotype. This rearrangement joins TRBV4-1 to TRBJ1-2, with D perhaps matching TRBD1 (6 bases). This CDR3 has 14 residues. Germline CDR1 and CDR2: MGHRA and YSYEKL. Trimming removed 1 base from V and 5 bases from J, with 11 bases in between. Here the CDR3 reads CASSQATGAYGYTF. In nucleotides, the CDR3 is TGCGCCAGCAGCCAAGCGACAGGCGCATATGGCTACACCTTC.

This clonotype was counted many times. CDR3 region: CASSYSWRVDNEQFF. CDR3 DNA sequence: TGTGCCAGCAGTTACTCGTGGAGGGTGGACAATGAGCAGTTCTTC. V and J are TRBV6-5 and TRBJ2-1; maybe TRBD2 (6 bases). From germline, CDR1 is MNHEY and CDR2 SVGAGI. This CDR3 spans 15 amino acids. Trimming left V 0 bases short and J 5 bases short, with 11 bases between.